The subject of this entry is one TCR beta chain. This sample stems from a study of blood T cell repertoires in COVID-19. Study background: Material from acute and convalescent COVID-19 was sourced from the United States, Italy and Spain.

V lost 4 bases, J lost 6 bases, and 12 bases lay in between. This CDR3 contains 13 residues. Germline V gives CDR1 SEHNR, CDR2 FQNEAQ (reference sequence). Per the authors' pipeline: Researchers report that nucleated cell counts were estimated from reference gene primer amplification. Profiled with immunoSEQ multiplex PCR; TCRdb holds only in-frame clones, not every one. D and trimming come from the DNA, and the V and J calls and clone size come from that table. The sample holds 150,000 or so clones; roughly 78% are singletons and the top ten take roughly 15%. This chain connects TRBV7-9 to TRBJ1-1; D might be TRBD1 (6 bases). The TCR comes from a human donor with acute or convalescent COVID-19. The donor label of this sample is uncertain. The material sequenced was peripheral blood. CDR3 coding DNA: TGTGCCAGCAGCTCCCAGACAGGCGCTGAAGCTTTCTTT. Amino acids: CASSSQTGAEAFF.